These 30 T cell receptor beta chains originate from one sample sequenced in a study of blood T cell repertoires in COVID-19 (TCRdb year 2020). Library preparation employed the immunoSEQ multiplex PCR assay. The table was pulled from immuneACCESS by TCRdb, which kept in-frame rearrangements only. Such tables lose some clones; where checked, under half of the loss comes from unresolved V genes, and the rest has no known cause. Present in this sample are more than 300,000 clones, around 83% of which were seen just once. About 4.8% of the sample is in the top ten clones. The specimen sequenced was PBMCs or T cells enriched from blood (not recorded which). The receptors stem from a woman between 45 and 60 years old who had recovered from COVID-19.

V and J are TRBV7-9 and TRBJ1-1; D remains unclear. The CDR3 totals 12 residues. V was pared by 4 bases and J by 4 bases, with 7 bases between. In germline, CDR1 is SEHNR, CDR2 FQNEAQ (reference sequence). The CDR3: CASSSPSTEAFF. As DNA, the CDR3 is TGTGCCAGCAGCTCTCCGAGCACTGAAGCTTTCTTT.

This chain joins TRBV6-2 or TRBV6-3 and TRBJ1-5, with a tentative D call TRBD1 (6 bases). The CDR3 runs to 16 residues. Per germline, CDR1 MNHEY and CDR2 SVGEGT. Between the trimmed V and J ends, which lost 5 bases and 4 bases, there was a span of 18 bases. This CDR3 is CASSPIPDRLNQPQHF. DNA of the CDR3: TGTGCCAGCAGTCCCATACCCGACAGGCTTAATCAGCCCCAGCATTTT.

The genes are TRBV11-3 and TRBJ2-6, with D perhaps matching TRBD2 (5 bases). CDR3 size: 14 residues. Germline V gene lookup returns CDR1 SGHNT and CDR2 YENEEA. V was cut by 5 bases and J by 4 bases, with 9 bases left in between. The CDR3 here is CASSRPGGANVLTF. The CDR3 coding sequence is TGTGCCAGCAGCCGTCCGGGGGGGGCCAACGTCCTGACTTTC.

V usage is TRBV5-6 and J usage is TRBJ1-2, with 10 bases aligning to TRBD1. The CDR3 has 14 residues. The V gene end was trimmed by 4 bases and the J gene end by 4 bases; junction bases not matched to a gene: 4. Germline values: CDR1 SGHDT, CDR2 YYEEEE. CDR3 nucleotide sequence: TGTGCCAGCAGCCCGGACAGGGGGACCTATGGCTACACCTTC. As protein: CASSPDRGTYGYTF. Filled out from reference TRBV5-6 and TRBJ1-2, the complete variable domain reads DAGVTQSPTHLIKTRGQQVTLRCSPKSGHDTVSWYQQALGQGPQFIFQYYEEEERQRGNFPDRFSGHQFPNYSSELNVNALLLGDSALYLCASSPDRGTYGYTFGSGTRLTVV.

The chain links TRBV27 to TRBJ2-3; TRBD1 agrees at 9 bases. The V gene's germline CDR1 is MNHEY and CDR2 SMNVEV (reference sequence). V gave up 3 bases and J gave up 5 bases; unmatched junction bases: 6. The CDR3 has 15 residues. The CDR3 loop reads CASSFTGTGLDTQYF. Written as DNA, the CDR3 is TGTGCCAGCAGTTTTACCGGGACAGGGTTAGATACGCAGTATTTT.

The chain joins TRBV7-2 to TRBJ1-5, with no clear D. This CDR3 spans 12 amino acids. Germline-derived CDR1 and CDR2 are SGHTA and FQGNSA. Trimming took 5 bases from V and 11 from J, leaving 13 bases between them. Written as DNA, the CDR3 is TGTGCCAGCAGCATTATCGGCGACTCCCAGCATTTT. Its protein product is CASSIIGDSQHF.

The chain recombines TRBV7-9 with TRBJ1-6; D possibly corresponds to TRBD1 (5 bases). Trimming took 1 base from V and 7 from J, leaving 11 bases between them. Germline V lookup: CDR1 SEHNR, CDR2 FQNEAQ (reference sequence). This CDR3 comprises 15 residues. CDR3 region: CASSLGGVENSPLHF. The CDR3 bases are TGTGCCAGCAGCTTAGGGGGCGTCGAGAATTCACCCCTCCACTTT.

This clone was counted a few times. The CDR3 DNA follows: TGTGCCAGCAGTCGTACGGGTGAGCAGTTCTTC. This gives the protein CASSRTGEQFF. The V gene is TRBV28, the J gene TRBJ2-1; unclear D gene. Germline V gives CDR1 MDHEN, CDR2 SYDVKM. This CDR3 spans 11 amino acids. Trimming pared 5 bases from V and 9 bases from J, leaving 8 bases between.

This clone has more than one count but fewer than ten. In the same sample, other DNA sequences code for this CDR3. The rearrangement links TRBV29-1 to TRBJ1-2; 7 nucleotides agree with TRBD1. The CDR3 totals 14 residues. Looked up from germline, CDR1 is SQVTM and CDR2 is ANQGSEA. The ends lost 6 bases at V and 0 bases at J; junction bases unmatched: 7. This CDR3 reads CSVGTAGPNYGYTF. In DNA form, the CDR3 reads TGCAGCGTCGGGACAGCTGGACCTAACTATGGCTACACCTTC.

The chain uses TRBV7-9 and TRBJ1-2; D is ambiguous. The CDR3 runs to 13 residues. Germline V gene lookup returns CDR1 SEHNR and CDR2 FQNEAQ (reference sequence). Trimming removed 2 bases from V and 4 bases from J, with 8 bases in between. The CDR3 is CASSLSGGYGYTF. The CDR3 DNA reads as TGTGCCAGCAGCTTATCCGGCGGCTATGGCTACACCTTC.

The gene calls are TRBV5-1 and TRBJ1-1; D might be TRBD1 (5 bases). Germline lookup yields CDR1 SGHRS and CDR2 YFSETQ. The CDR3 runs to 13 residues. Trimming removed 4 bases at V and 3 bases at J, with 10 bases between. The CDR3 reads CASSGGTDTEAFF. The CDR3 region has the DNA TGCGCCAGCAGCGGGGGGACGGACACTGAAGCTTTCTTT.

This clone has a single count. J is TRBJ1-2 and V is TRBV5-4; 8 positions match TRBD1. J was trimmed by 2 bases and V by 4 bases; bases with no gene match: 4. This CDR3 comprises 14 residues. The V gene's germline CDR1 is SGHNT and CDR2 YYREEE (reference sequence). CDR3 residues: CASSTTGENYGYTF. The CDR3 nucleotides read TGTGCCAGCAGCACGACAGGGGAGAACTATGGCTACACCTTC.

This clone showed up just a few times. The chain recombines TRBV7-9 with TRBJ2-1; TRBD1 matches 7 bases. V lost 5 bases and J lost 2; bases outside the gene matches: 6. The germline gives CDR1 SEHNR, CDR2 FQNEAQ (reference sequence). The CDR3 extends over 15 amino acids. CDR3 DNA sequence: TGTGCCAGCAGCCCCGACAGGGTGGCCTACAATGAGCAGTTCTTC. This sequence encodes CASSPDRVAYNEQFF.

The rearrangement links TRBV19 to TRBJ1-5; TRBD1 might be the D (5 bases). This CDR3 is 13 amino acids long. V was cut by 7 bases and J by 4 bases, with 11 bases left in between. Germline CDR1 is LNHDA and CDR2 is SQIVND (reference sequence). The CDR3 is CASNHGGNQPQHF. The CDR3 DNA follows: TGTGCCAGTAATCATGGGGGGAATCAGCCCCAGCATTTT.

This clone is a singleton in its sample. V usage is TRBV7-2 and J usage is TRBJ1-1; D is unresolved. The V and J ends lost 1 base and 0 bases respectively, with 6 bases between them. The CDR3 consists of 14 residues. The germline V gene has CDR1 SGHTA and CDR2 FQGNSA. CDR3 sequence: CASSLGLVNTEAFF. In DNA, the CDR3 is TGTGCCAGCAGCTTAGGGTTAGTGAACACTGAAGCTTTCTTT.

The chain is built from TRBV6-5 and TRBJ1-6; D is ambiguous. CDR3 length equals 14 residues. Trimming took 6 bases from V and 0 from J, leaving 6 bases between them. Germline V lookup: CDR1 MNHEY, CDR2 SVGAGI. CDR3 amino acids: CASRALSYNSPLHF. Written as DNA, the CDR3 is TGTGCCAGCAGGGCCCTCTCCTATAATTCACCCCTCCACTTT.

This clone was seen once. This chain connects TRBV7-2 to TRBJ2-7; the match to TRBD2 covers 8 bases. Germline trimming cut 6 bases from V and 2 bases from J; bases unmatched to any gene: 9. Germline V gives CDR1 SGHTA, CDR2 FQGNSA. The CDR3 contains 15 residues. CDR3 sequence (DNA): TGTGCCAGCAGGGTAACTAGCGGCTCAACCTACGAGCAGTACTTC. Protein sequence: CASRVTSGSTYEQYF.

This sequence joins TRBV6-2 or TRBV6-3 and TRBJ1-2; TRBD1 is a possible D gene (6 bases). Germline values: CDR1 MNHEY, CDR2 SVGEGT. This CDR3 has 13 amino acids. V was shortened by 4 bases and J by 5 bases, with 11 bases between the two germline ends. CDR3 in amino acids: CASSWTAEYGYTF. For the CDR3, the DNA is TGTGCCAGCAGTTGGACAGCCGAATATGGCTACACCTTC.

The J gene is TRBJ1-6, the V gene TRBV12-3 or TRBV12-4; D is uncertain. The CDR3 consists of 13 residues. V was pared by 2 bases and J by 14 bases, with 13 bases between. The CDR3 reads CASSLNTLEALHF. The CDR3 nucleotides are TGTGCCAGCAGTTTAAACACCCTTGAGGCCCTCCACTTT.

The chain links TRBV3-1 (or the pseudogene TRBV3-2) to TRBJ2-3; 9 bases are a match to TRBD2. Trimming took 1 base from V and 4 from J; bases not matched to a gene: 6. The germline V gene encodes CDR1 LGHDT and CDR2 YNNKEL (reference sequence). The CDR3 has 16 residues. The CDR3 loop is CASSQGPSGVPDTQYF. The CDR3 nucleotides read TGTGCCAGCAGCCAAGGGCCTAGCGGGGTGCCAGATACGCAGTATTTT.

This clone was observed a handful of times. This chain links TRBV15 with TRBJ1-1; tentatively, D is TRBD1 (6 bases). Germline CDR1 LNHNV, CDR2 YYDKDF (reference sequence). This CDR3 has 17 residues. Trimming left V 0 bases short and J 4 bases short, with 18 bases between. The CDR3 DNA sequence: TGTGCCACCAGCAGAGATTTAGGCGGGCAGGGGATCACTGAAGCTTTCTTT. It codes for CATSRDLGGQGITEAFF.

The genes are TRBV3-1 (or the pseudogene TRBV3-2) and TRBJ1-1; 8 positions match TRBD1. Trimming at V came to 1 base and at J to 5 bases, leaving 12 bases not matched to a gene. The CDR3 loop spans 17 amino acids. Germline V gives CDR1 LGHDT, CDR2 YNNKEL (reference sequence). The CDR3: CASSQGLQGARGTEAFF. As DNA, the CDR3 is TGTGCCAGCAGCCAAGGTCTCCAGGGGGCGCGGGGGACTGAAGCTTTCTTT.

The V call is TRBV5-1, the J call TRBJ1-1; possible D gene TRBD1, 6 bases. The ends were cut back, 0 bases at V and 5 bases at J, with 8 bases in the middle. The CDR3 contains 13 residues. CDR1 SGHRS and CDR2 YFSETQ come from the germline V gene. The CDR3 coding sequence is TGCGCCAGCAGCTTGGACAGGGAAACTGAAGCTTTCTTT. Amino acids: CASSLDRETEAFF.

The CDR3 spells CASSLPAWEGYTF. The CDR3 bases are TGTGCCAGCAGCTTGCCGGCTTGGGAGGGCTACACCTTC. The chain combines TRBV7-8 with TRBJ1-2; D uncertain. The CDR3 has 13 residues. V was clipped by 3 bases and J by 8 bases, with 13 bases between them. Looked up from germline, CDR1 is SGHVS and CDR2 is FQNEAQ.

This clone showed up just once. The rearrangement links TRBV3-1 (or the pseudogene TRBV3-2) to TRBJ1-4; 8 nucleotides agree with TRBD1. The CDR3 has 15 amino acids. Trimming took 4 bases from V and 5 from J; bases not matched to a gene: 6. The V gene's germline CDR1 is LGHDT and CDR2 YNNKEL (reference sequence). CDR3 sequence: CASSLLTGENEKLFF. The CDR3 bases are TGTGCCAGCAGCCTCCTGACAGGGGAAAATGAAAAACTGTTTTTT.

On this clone itself: A read error may account for a junction end that differs from germline. The chain is built from TRBV13 and TRBJ1-6, with 7 bases lining up with TRBD1. Germline loops: CDR1 PRHDT, CDR2 FYEKMQ (reference sequence). This CDR3 is 15 amino acids long. As DNA, the CDR3 is TGTGCCAGCGGCTTCCACAGGGGTTATAATTCACCCCTCCACTTT. Protein product: CASGFHRGYNSPLHF. Full variable domain (rest looked up from reference TRBV13 and TRBJ1-6): AAGVIQSPRHLIKEKRETATLKCYPIPRHDTVYWYQQGPGQDPQFLISFYEKMQSDKGSIPDRFSAQQFSDYHSELNMSSLELGDSALYFCASGFHRGYNSPLHFGNGTRLTVT.

The chain carries TRBV5-1 and TRBJ1-3; D is undetermined. Trimming left V 2 bases short and J 0 bases short, with 12 bases between. This CDR3 has 16 amino acids. The germline gives CDR1 SGHRS, CDR2 YFSETQ. CDR3 residues: CASSLGGSLSGNTIYF. DNA for the CDR3: TGCGCCAGCAGCTTAGGAGGGAGTCTCTCTGGAAACACCATATATTTT. Based on the CDR3 plus reference TRBV5-1 and TRBJ1-3, the full variable domain is KAGVTQTPRYLIKTRGQQVTLSCSPISGHRSVSWYQQTPGQGLQFLFEYFSETQRNKGNFPGRFSGRQFSNSRSEMNVSTLELGDSALYLCASSLGGSLSGNTIYFGEGSWLTVV.

The chain recombines TRBV7-9 with TRBJ2-1; D is unresolved. V lost 5 bases, J lost 0 bases, and 8 bases lay in between. CDR1 SEHNR and CDR2 FQNEAQ come from the germline V gene (reference sequence). The CDR3 is made up of 14 amino acids. The CDR3 sequence: CASSPPPSYNEQFF. DNA of the CDR3: TGTGCCAGCAGCCCTCCCCCCTCCTACAATGAGCAGTTCTTC.

This chain connects TRBV5-1 to TRBJ2-1; D is undetermined. In germline, CDR1 is SGHRS, CDR2 YFSETQ. This CDR3 is 15 amino acids long. Trimming stripped 5 bases from V and 3 bases from J, with 15 bases between. The CDR3 loop reads CASRPEPTVYNEQFF. Here the CDR3 DNA reads TGCGCCAGCAGACCAGAGCCGACTGTCTACAATGAGCAGTTCTTC.

This chain joins TRBV6-5 and TRBJ1-1; D might be TRBD1 (5 bases). V shed 8 bases and J shed 2 bases, with 12 bases lying between them. Germline V CDR1 and CDR2: MNHEY, SVGAGI. This CDR3 has 13 amino acids. The CDR3 coding sequence is TGTGCCAGCGGAATCAGGGAAAACACTGAAGCTTTCTTT. Its protein is CASGIRENTEAFF.